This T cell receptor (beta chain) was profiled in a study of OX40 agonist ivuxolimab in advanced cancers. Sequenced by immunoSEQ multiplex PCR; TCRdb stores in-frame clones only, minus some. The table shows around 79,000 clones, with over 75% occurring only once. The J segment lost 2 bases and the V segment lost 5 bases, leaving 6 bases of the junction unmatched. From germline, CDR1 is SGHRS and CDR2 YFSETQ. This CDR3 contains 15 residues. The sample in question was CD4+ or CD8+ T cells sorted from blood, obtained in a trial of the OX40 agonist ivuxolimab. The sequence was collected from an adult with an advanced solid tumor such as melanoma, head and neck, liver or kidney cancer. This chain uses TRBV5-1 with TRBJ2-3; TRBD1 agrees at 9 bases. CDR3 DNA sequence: TGCGCCAGCAGACGGACAGGGGACTACACAGATACGCAGTATTTT. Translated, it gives CASRRTGDYTDTQYF.